This TCR beta chain was sequenced in a study of cytomegalovirus exposure and HLA in healthy donors. Findings and caveats of the study: A prior analysis recorded that most TCR beta V segments were productive about 87% or about 30% of the time.

In the PCR, 60 Vbeta and 13 Jbeta primers were used. The assay was immunoSEQ multiplex PCR, and TCRdb's table has in-frame clones only and misses some. The sample records 170,000 or so clones, about four fifths being singletons. This CDR3 is 16 amino acids long. Looked up from germline, CDR1 is SGHTS and CDR2 is YDEGEE. Trimming at V came to 3 bases and at J to 4 bases, leaving 10 bases not matched to a gene. Notes on this clone: Its antigen is unknown.

The source of this sequence is a boy between 2 and 10 years old in good health and CMV-seronegative. The sequenced sample was PBMCs. This chain uses TRBV5-8 with TRBJ1-2, with 9 bases identical to TRBD1. CDR3 region: CASSYGTGPFGYGYTF. CDR3 DNA sequence: TGTGCCAGCAGCTACGGGACAGGGCCGTTTGGCTATGGCTACACCTTC.